This section outlines one TCR beta chain sequence together with its context. These data originate in a study of blood T cell repertoires in COVID-19. Study as a whole: T cells, B-cell-depleted T cells, or PBMCs provided the cDNA or gDNA that served as material.

Germline V gives CDR1 SGDLS, CDR2 YYNGEE. The CDR3 has 16 amino acids. V shed 4 bases, J shed 8 bases, and the junction held 13 bases outside the gene matches. Those who participated ranged in age from about 18 to 89 years and resided in approximately 26 US areas. Among Cohort 3 donors, those recovered had two negative PCRs, clearance, or symptom resolution. Per the original data handling: Reference gene primer amplification in the assay estimated nucleated cell counts. The data were produced by immunoSEQ multiplex PCR, yet TCRdb's version contains in-frame clones alone and is incomplete. The DNA was the basis for D and trimming; V, J and clone size are from that table. The sample contains fewer than 200,000 clones, about four fifths of which appear only once.

The sample was PBMCs or T cells enriched from blood (not recorded which). The rearrangement uses TRBV9 and TRBJ1-4; TRBD1 aligns across 8 bases. This receptor was taken from a man aged 45 to 65 who had recovered from COVID-19. The CDR3 nucleotides read TGTGCCAGCAGCCGAACAGGGGGAAACGGAAACGAAAAACTGTTTTTT. Its protein is CASSRTGGNGNEKLFF.